A single sample gave rise to the 5 T cell receptor beta chains below, sequenced in a study of blood T cells in healthy people across ages. Then a second PCR, running roughly 7 to 11 cycles, was carried out with a sample-barcoded 5' primer and a J-beta primer mix. TCRdb passed the 5' RACE reads through MiXCR, listing each CDR3 protein once. The sample records hundreds of thousands of distinct CDR3 sequences, roughly 26% being singletons. Source material: blood. All receptors come from a woman at least 80 years old in good health.

With respect to this clonotype: A single base separates this from a much larger clone, so it may be a read error. In nucleotides, the CDR3 is TGTGCCAGCAGTGGGCAACAGGGATGCGTGACCCAGTACTTC. This translates into CASSGQQGCVTQYF. This chain links TRBV6-2 or TRBV6-3 with TRBJ2-5; tentatively, D is TRBD1 (6 bases). Trimming stripped 5 bases from V and 7 bases from J, with 17 bases between. CDR3 length: 14 residues. Germline lookup yields CDR1 MNHEY and CDR2 SVGEGT.

This sequence joins TRBV11-2 and TRBJ2-3; D is uncertain. V shed 7 bases and J shed 4 bases, with 9 bases lying between them. The CDR3 runs 12 residues. The germline CDR1 and CDR2 sequences are SGHAT and FQNNGV. The CDR3 nucleotides are TGTGCCAGCACCCCAGGAGCAGATACGCAGTATTTT. Its protein product is CASTPGADTQYF.

This clonotype was seen at least ten times. This rearrangement joins TRBV27 to TRBJ1-1; D may be TRBD1 (5 bases). Trimming cost V 6 bases and J 0 bases, with 11 bases left between them. The CDR3 covers 14 residues. CDR1 is MNHEY, CDR2 SMNVEV, per germline (reference sequence). The CDR3 DNA reads TGTGCCAGCAGATTTGGACACTTGAACACTGAAGCTTTCTTT. It specifies CASRFGHLNTEAFF.

In this sample, this clonotype turned up once. The chain combines TRBV6-2 or TRBV6-3 with TRBJ1-1; D is unresolved. The V and J ends lost 2 bases and 4 bases respectively, with 11 bases between them. In germline, CDR1 is MNHEY, CDR2 SVGEGT. This CDR3 is 14 amino acids long. For the CDR3, the DNA is TGTGCCAGCAGTTACCCTCTCGAAGGCACTGAAGCTTTCTTT. This codes for CASSYPLEGTEAFF.

The chain combines TRBV20-1 with TRBJ2-1; TRBD2 agrees at 11 bases. From germline, CDR1 is DFQATT and CDR2 SNEGSKA (reference sequence). The CDR3 has 14 residues. The V segment lost 5 bases and the J segment 5 bases; nucleotides outside the gene matches: 5. The CDR3 here is CSAPGLAAHNEQFF. The CDR3 nucleotides are TGCAGTGCTCCGGGACTAGCGGCCCACAATGAGCAGTTCTTC.